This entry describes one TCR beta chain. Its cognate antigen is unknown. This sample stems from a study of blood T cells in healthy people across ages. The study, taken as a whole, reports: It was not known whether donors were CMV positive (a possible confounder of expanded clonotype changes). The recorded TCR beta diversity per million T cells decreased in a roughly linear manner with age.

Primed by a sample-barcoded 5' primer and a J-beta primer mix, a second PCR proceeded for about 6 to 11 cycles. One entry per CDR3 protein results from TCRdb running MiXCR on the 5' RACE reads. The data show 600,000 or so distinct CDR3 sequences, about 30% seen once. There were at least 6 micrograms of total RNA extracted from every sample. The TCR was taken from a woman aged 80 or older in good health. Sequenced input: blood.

This CDR3 reads CSLVPGLPYGYTF. The CDR3 nucleotides read TGCAGTCTGGTACCGGGTCTACCTTATGGCTACACCTTC. V usage is TRBV20-1 and J usage is TRBJ1-2, with D unresolved. Germline V gene sequence: CDR1 DFQATT, CDR2 SNEGSKA (reference sequence). CDR3 length equals 13 residues. V lost 8 bases and J lost 5, with 18 bases in between.